Detailed here is one TCR beta chain. Antigen specificity is unknown. Use of 60 Vbeta and 13 Jbeta primers characterized the PCR. The assay was immunoSEQ multiplex PCR, and TCRdb's table has in-frame clones only and misses some. This sample has 100,000 to 150,000 clones; about three quarters occur once, and the top ten carry approximately 1%. This record belongs to a study of cytomegalovirus exposure and HLA in healthy donors. At the level of the study: T cells numbering about 200 million yielded some 100 million unique TCR beta sequences in an earlier analysis.

General study results and limits: A few of the chains that were CMV-associated were confirmed in vitro to be specific for CMV antigens.

The CDR3 contains 15 residues. CDR1 and CDR2 from the germline V gene are SEHNR and FQNEAQ (reference sequence). The trim removed 5 bases at V and 1 base at J, leaving 4 bases unmatched. The chain has TRBV7-9 and TRBJ2-3; TRBD2 agrees at 9 bases. The sequence was collected from a human donor in good health. Input material: PBMCs. CDR3 nucleotides: TGTGCCAGCAGCCAGCGGGGGGTAGGCACAGATACGCAGTATTTT. The encoded protein is CASSQRGVGTDTQYF.